The sequence of this T cell receptor (beta chain) was determined in a study of blood T cell repertoires in COVID-19. Study-level information: In each case, the material was cDNA or gDNA derived from T cells, B-cell-depleted T cells, or PBMCs.

Only in-frame clones appear in the TCRdb table, and some are missing; sequencing was by immunoSEQ multiplex PCR. The table records roughly 380,000 clones, more than 85% of them present only once. Membership in each cohort depended on participant-reported clinical history. The study counted Cohort 3 donors as recovered given two negative PCRs, clearance, or symptom resolution. The length of the CDR3 is 16 residues. Germline V CDR1 and CDR2: SGHAT, FQNNGV. The V gene end was trimmed by 3 bases and the J gene end by 3 bases; junction bases not matched to a gene: 8. This clonotype was sampled from a woman under 40 who had recovered from COVID-19. Sequenced sample: PBMCs or T cells enriched from blood (not recorded which). V gene TRBV11-2 combines with J gene TRBJ2-1, with TRBD2 matching over 7 bases. The CDR3 sequence: CASSLGGGTNYNEQFF. DNA of the CDR3: TGTGCCAGCAGCTTGGGAGGAGGGACTAACTACAATGAGCAGTTCTTC.